This T cell receptor (beta chain) was retrieved from a study of blood T cell repertoires in COVID-19. Study summary: The study drew acute and convalescent COVID-19 samples from the United States, Italy and Spain. The cDNA or gDNA used as material had been derived from T cells, B-cell-depleted T cells, or PBMCs.

How the authors handled the data: It was from reference gene primer amplification that nucleated cell counts were estimated. Data came from immunoSEQ multiplex PCR; TCRdb stores just in-frame clones and leaves some out. V and J calls and clone size are those listed in that table; D and trimming were worked out from the DNA. The data contain some 150,000 clones, around nine tenths of them seen just once; the ten biggest clones take up approximately 10%. This receptor was obtained from a man aged 50 to 60 with active or convalescent COVID-19. Input material: peripheral blood.

The CDR3 sequence is CASSSGLAGGYNEQFF. The CDR3, as DNA: TGTGCCAGCAGTTCCGGACTAGCGGGAGGCTACAATGAGCAGTTCTTC. The chain has TRBV6-2 or TRBV6-3 and TRBJ2-1, with 14 bases aligning to TRBD2. V shed 4 bases, J shed 3 bases, and the junction held 2 bases outside the gene matches. Germline V lookup: CDR1 MNHEY, CDR2 SVGEGT. This CDR3 comprises 16 residues.